These T cell receptor beta chains were read from a single sample in a study of cytomegalovirus exposure and HLA in healthy donors. The data were produced by immunoSEQ multiplex PCR, yet TCRdb's version contains in-frame clones alone and is incomplete. The repertoire holds 200,000 to 250,000 clones, with over 65% as singletons. The sequenced sample was PBMCs. All receptors derive from a woman aged 18 to 35 in good health and CMV-seronegative. Each CDR3 is given with its conserved first and last residue. Fields, in order: clone size, V gene, D gene, J gene, CDR3 DNA, CDR3 protein. A D gene is named only where the DNA matches it firmly. For some rows the clone size is stated as once, few or many, or as a class when expanded; others skip it.

NA	TRBV2	TRBD2	TRBJ2-1	TGTGCCAGCAGCCCCGGACTAGCGGGGGGGCCTGGTGAGCAGTTCTTC	CASSPGLAGGPGEQFF
NA	TRBV6-1	NA	TRBJ2-7	TGTGCCAGCAGTGATTCGGCGACCCTGCTATTCTCGGCCTCCTACGAGCAGTACTTC	CASSDSATLLFSASYEQYF
NA	TRBV15	TRBD1	TRBJ1-1	TGTGCCACCAGCAGAGACGACAGGGTCATGAACACTGAAGCTTTCTTT	CATSRDDRVMNTEAFF
once	TRBV27	NA	TRBJ2-3	TGTGCCAGCAGTCCCTCATGGGCTAGCACAGATACGCAGTATTTT	CASSPSWASTDTQYF
NA	TRBV6-5	NA	TRBJ2-3	TGTGCCATTTCCAGGGGCGGTGCAGATACGCAGTATTTT	CAISRGGADTQYF
NA	TRBV2	TRBD1	TRBJ2-4	TGTGCCAGCAGTGAACCGTGGACAGGCAACATTCAGTACTTC	CASSEPWTGNIQYF
NA	TRBV9	NA	TRBJ1-1	TGTGCCAGCAGCGTAGAGAGGGGAGGCACTGAAGCTTTCTTT	CASSVERGGTEAFF
NA	TRBV5-6	NA	TRBJ2-5	TGTGCCAGCAGCTTGTACCGGGGAACGGAGACCCAGTACTTC	CASSLYRGTETQYF
few	TRBV23-1	TRBD1	TRBJ2-1	TGCGCCAGCAGTCACACCCAGGGGGAAAGGTCCTACAATGAGCAGTTCTTC	CASSHTQGERSYNEQFF
NA	TRBV6-4	TRBD2	TRBJ2-1	TGTGCCAGCAGCCCCGGCGGTGCGGGAGCATACAATGAGCAGTTCTTC	CASSPGGAGAYNEQFF
NA	TRBV6-1	NA	TRBJ1-2	TGTGCCAGCACCACCCGGGGACTCTATGGCTACACCTTC	CASTTRGLYGYTF
few	TRBV5-1	TRBD1	TRBJ2-7	TGCGCCAGCAGCTATCGACAGGGTCCCTACGAGCAGTACTTC	CASSYRQGPYEQYF
NA	TRBV7-2	NA	TRBJ1-2	TGTGCCAGCAGCCCCTACCGAGAGGCTAACTATGGCTACACCTTC	CASSPYREANYGYTF
many	TRBV28	TRBD1	TRBJ1-5	TGTGCCAGCAGTCCCTCCTCCGGGACAGGCAATCAGCCCCAGCATTTT	CASSPSSGTGNQPQHF
NA	TRBV30	TRBD1	TRBJ2-7	TGTGCCTGGAGTGCGGGACAGGGGGCTCGCGAGCAGTACTTC	CAWSAGQGAREQYF
NA	TRBV20-1	NA	TRBJ2-1	TGCAGTGCCCTAGGCAATGAGCAGTTCTTC	CSALGNEQFF
NA	TRBV2	NA	TRBJ2-1	TGTGCCACCTCTGGGGTATCCAGCGGACTGTCCAATGAGCAGTTCTTC	CATSGVSSGLSNEQFF
NA	TRBV6-6	TRBD2	TRBJ2-3	TGTGCCAGCAGTCCCCTAGCGGGAGAAGGGACAGATACGCAGTATTTT	CASSPLAGEGTDTQYF
NA	TRBV6-1	NA	TRBJ2-2	TGTGCCAGCAGGGGCCAGGGGGGCTCCGGGGAGCTGTTTTTT	CASRGQGGSGELFF
NA	TRBV20-1	NA	TRBJ2-5	TGCAGTGCTAGAGAATCGGAGACCCAGTACTTC	CSARESETQYF
NA	TRBV6-5	TRBD2	TRBJ2-1	TGTGCCAGCAGGATGAGACTAGCGGGAGCGGGTGAGCAGTTCTTC	CASRMRLAGAGEQFF
NA	TRBV4-1	NA	TRBJ1-2	TGCGCCAGCAGCCAAGGAAGCGGCGTTGGTATGGGAGGCTACACCTTC	CASSQGSGVGMGGYTF
NA	TRBV2	NA	TRBJ1-2	TGTGCCAGCAGCCAAAACCTACTCGACTATGGCTACACCTTC	CASSQNLLDYGYTF
NA	TRBV12-5	NA	TRBJ1-1	TGTGCTAGTGGTTTGGGGCAGCCGAACACTGAAGCTTTCTTT	CASGLGQPNTEAFF